Each of the 22 T cell receptor beta chains below was sequenced from the same sample in a study of cytomegalovirus exposure and HLA in healthy donors. PCR involved 60 Vbeta and 13 Jbeta primers. The assay was immunoSEQ multiplex PCR, and TCRdb's table has in-frame clones only and misses some. The sample lists about 150,000 clones, more than 75% occurring once. Sequencing used PBMCs. The receptors were sampled from a woman aged 40 to 49 in good health and CMV-seropositive.

The chain couples TRBV7-8 to TRBJ2-1; D unresolved. V gave up 2 bases and J gave up 7 bases, with 6 bases separating them. Germline CDR1 and CDR2: SGHVS and FQNEAQ. CDR3 size: 12 residues. The CDR3 DNA sequence: TGTGCCAGCAGCTTACAACAGAATGAGCAGTTCTTC. Protein sequence: CASSLQQNEQFF.

As regards this clone: This sample also contains other DNA sequences that code for the same CDR3. V and J are TRBV5-4 and TRBJ1-2, with D perhaps matching TRBD1 (6 bases). Germline values: CDR1 SGHNT, CDR2 YYREEE (reference sequence). The V end lost 0 bases, the J end lost 4 bases, and 10 bases lay between the germline ends. This CDR3 is built from 14 residues. The DNA of the CDR3 is TGTGCCAGCAGCTTGGGACAGGACCGCTATGGCTACACCTTC. Translated, it gives CASSLGQDRYGYTF.

As concerns this clone: This same CDR3 is encoded by further DNA sequences in the sample. The rearrangement joins TRBV9 to TRBJ2-2; D is possibly TRBD2 (5 bases). CDR3 length equals 16 residues. Between the trimmed V and J ends, which lost 0 bases and 1 base, there was a span of 10 bases. Germline assignment: CDR1 SGDLS and CDR2 YYNGEE. The CDR3, as DNA: TGTGCCAGCAGCGTAGGTCTAGCTGGGAACACCGGGGAGCTGTTTTTT. As protein: CASSVGLAGNTGELFF. Full variable domain (rest looked up from reference TRBV9 and TRBJ2-2): DSGVTQTPKHLITATGQRVTLRCSPRSGDLSVYWYQQSLDQGLQFLIQYYNGEERAKGNILERFSAQQFPDLHSELNLSSLELGDSALYFCASSVGLAGNTGELFFGEGSRLTVL.

V gene TRBV10-3 combines with J gene TRBJ1-2; 7 bases match TRBD1. CDR1 is ENHRY and CDR2 is SYGVKD in the germline V gene. CDR3 length equals 13 residues. J lost 5 bases, V lost 3 bases, and 3 bases had no gene match. Written as DNA, the CDR3 is TGTGCCATCAGTGACCGGGACAGTTATGGCTACACCTTC. This encodes CAISDRDSYGYTF.

The chain joins TRBV19 to TRBJ1-3; D is undetermined. V was pared by 10 bases and J by 4 bases, with 14 bases between. Germline V lookup: CDR1 LNHDA, CDR2 SQIVND (reference sequence). This CDR3 comprises 13 residues. CDR3 in DNA: TGTGCCACCTTAAGCGATTTGGGAAACACCATATATTTT. Translating it yields CATLSDLGNTIYF.

V usage is TRBV5-4 and J usage is TRBJ2-7; 7 bases fit TRBD2. Germline CDR1 SGHNT, CDR2 YYREEE (reference sequence). After removal of 4 bases from V and 3 bases from J, the junction contained 4 bases not matched to a gene. The CDR3 loop spans 13 amino acids. CDR3 amino acids: CASSASGIYEQYF. Written as DNA, the CDR3 is TGTGCCAGCAGCGCAAGCGGGATCTACGAGCAGTACTTC.

As DNA, the CDR3 is TGTGCCAGCAGCTTGCTTCATAGCTCCTACGAGCAGTACTTC. Amino acids: CASSLLHSSYEQYF. The chain combines TRBV5-6 with TRBJ2-7, with D unresolved. The germline gives CDR1 SGHDT, CDR2 YYEEEE. The V gene lost 1 base and the J gene lost 0 bases, with 8 bases spanning the gap. The CDR3 is 14 amino acids.

The gene calls are TRBV11-2 and TRBJ2-4, with D possibly being TRBD1 (6 bases). V shed 2 bases and J shed 2 bases, with 16 bases lying between them. CDR1 and CDR2 (germline): SGHAT, FQNNGV. The CDR3 covers 17 residues. CDR3 sequence: CASSLTSTGMTKNIQYF. The CDR3 DNA reads TGTGCCAGCAGCTTAACGTCCACAGGGATGACCAAAAACATTCAGTACTTC.

This clone was counted at least ten times. CDR3 in DNA: TGTGCCAGCAGCGGGGGGACTACCTACGAGCAGTACTTC. It yields the protein CASSGGTTYEQYF. The chain links TRBV9 to TRBJ2-7, with 7 bases that match TRBD2. The germline V gene has CDR1 SGDLS and CDR2 YYNGEE. V shed 3 bases and J 2 bases; nucleotides not matched to a gene: 2. This CDR3 is built from 13 residues.

The chain carries TRBV6-5 and TRBJ1-2; 9 bases map to TRBD1. Germline loops: CDR1 MNHEY, CDR2 SVGAGI. The V segment lost 6 bases and the J segment 2 bases; nucleotides outside the gene matches: 4. The CDR3 covers 14 residues. The CDR3 loop is CASSLGQGNYGYTF. DNA of the CDR3: TGTGCCAGCAGCCTCGGACAGGGGAACTATGGCTACACCTTC.

The chain recombines TRBV7-8 with TRBJ1-2, with a possible D match to TRBD1 (5 bases). Germline CDR1 SGHVS, CDR2 FQNEAQ. The CDR3 loop spans 16 amino acids. Deletions cut 5 bases from V and 1 base from J, with 17 bases between. In DNA, the CDR3 is TGTGCCAGCAGCCCTAGAAGGGACTTCCTTAACTATGGCTACACCTTC. Translated, it gives CASSPRRDFLNYGYTF.

The gene calls are TRBV28 and TRBJ1-2; 8 bases are shared with TRBD1. V gave up 5 bases and J gave up 4 bases; unmatched junction bases: 6. This CDR3 is built from 14 residues. Per the germline V gene, CDR1 is MDHEN and CDR2 is SYDVKM. Here the CDR3 reads CASSLLQGVYGYTF. In DNA form, the CDR3 reads TGTGCCAGCAGTCTACTACAGGGGGTCTATGGCTACACCTTC.

The chain has TRBV6-5 and TRBJ2-2; TRBD1 matches at 12 bases. Germline V gives CDR1 MNHEY, CDR2 SVGAGI. The junction had 8 bases not matched to a gene; V was cut back by 7 bases and J by 8 bases. CDR3 size: 15 residues. The CDR3 region has the DNA TGTGCCAGCACACTCGGGACAGGGGGCTGGGGGGAGCTGTTTTTT. Its translation is CASTLGTGGWGELFF.

The count of this clone is one. CDR3 loop: CASSLTTLGTSGRLDTQYF. In DNA form, the CDR3 reads TGCGCCAGCAGCCTTACTACCTTAGGGACTAGCGGGAGGTTGGATACGCAGTATTTT. V and J are TRBV5-1 and TRBJ2-3, with 15 bases fitting TRBD2. Germline V CDR1 and CDR2: SGHRS, YFSETQ. The CDR3 is 19 amino acids. The J segment lost 6 bases and the V segment lost 4 bases, leaving 15 bases of the junction unmatched.

The sample holds one count of this clone. The chain joins TRBV14 to TRBJ2-2, with TRBD2 matching over 7 bases. This CDR3 region has 16 residues. J gave up 6 bases and V 3 bases, and 10 bases lay outside the gene matches. Germline values: CDR1 SGHDN, CDR2 FVKESK. In DNA, the CDR3 is TGTGCCAGCAGCCAGCTACTAGCGACTTTCCCCGGGGAGCTGTTTTTT. It translates to CASSQLLATFPGELFF.

The rearrangement links TRBV19 to TRBJ2-3, with D possibly being TRBD1 (5 bases). The CDR3 sequence is 15 residues long. The V and J ends lost 6 bases and 8 bases respectively, with 21 bases between them. CDR1 and CDR2 (germline): LNHDA, SQIVND (reference sequence). The CDR3 DNA sequence: TGTGCCAGTAGCGAAAAACGGACACGTCCTACTACGCAGTATTTT. Translated: CASSEKRTRPTTQYF.

The chain recombines TRBV7-9 with TRBJ2-5; no firm D call. The V end lost 3 bases, the J end lost 4 bases, and 9 bases lay between the germline ends. The germline gives CDR1 SEHNR, CDR2 FQNEAQ (reference sequence). The CDR3 length is 13 residues. The CDR3 sequence: CASSFYWSETQYF. CDR3 nucleotides: TGTGCCAGCAGCTTCTATTGGTCAGAGACCCAGTACTTC. The complete variable domain, with remaining parts taken from reference TRBV7-9 and TRBJ2-5, reads DTGVSQNPRHKITKRGQNVTFRCDPISEHNRLYWYRQTLGQGPEFLTYFQNEAQLEKSRLLSDRFSAERPKGSFSTLEIQRTEQGDSAMYLCASSFYWSETQYFGPGTRLLVL.

V and J are TRBV27 and TRBJ2-2, with D possibly matching TRBD1 (6 bases). Germline V gene sequence: CDR1 MNHEY, CDR2 SMNVEV (reference sequence). V lost 9 bases to trimming and J lost 4 bases, with 15 bases between them. The CDR3 is 14 residues long. CDR3 coding DNA: TGTGCCAGTCAAGAACACAGGGCCACCGGGGAGCTGTTTTTT. Translation: CASQEHRATGELFF.

This clone was seen once. The chain uses TRBV9 and TRBJ1-2; possible D gene TRBD1, 6 bases. Between the trimmed V and J ends, which lost 0 bases and 4 bases, there was a span of 10 bases. The CDR3 has 14 residues. Germline V gene data show CDR1 as SGDLS and CDR2 as YYNGEE. In DNA form, the CDR3 reads TGTGCCAGCAGCGTAGGAAGGGGGGGCTATGGCTACACCTTC. This codes for CASSVGRGGYGYTF. Drawing the rest from reference TRBV9 and TRBJ1-2, the complete variable domain is DSGVTQTPKHLITATGQRVTLRCSPRSGDLSVYWYQQSLDQGLQFLIQYYNGEERAKGNILERFSAQQFPDLHSELNLSSLELGDSALYFCASSVGRGGYGYTFGSGTRLTVV.

The sample holds a few counts of this clone. This sequence joins TRBV18 and TRBJ2-7; TRBD2 might be the D (6 bases). This CDR3 spans 17 amino acids. Trimming removed 3 bases at V and 2 bases at J, with 20 bases between. From germline, CDR1 is KGHSH and CDR2 LQKENI. In DNA, the CDR3 is TGTGCCAGCTCACCCACCTCTCCCCGGCGGGGCCCCTACGAGCAGTACTTC. Protein product: CASSPTSPRRGPYEQYF.

This rearrangement joins TRBV18 to TRBJ2-2; the match to TRBD1 covers 10 bases. J lost 5 bases, V lost 3 bases, and 3 bases had no gene match. Germline CDR1 is KGHSH and CDR2 is LQKENI. The CDR3 is made up of 15 amino acids. CDR3 residues: CASSPTGGKTGELFF. The CDR3 region has the DNA TGTGCCAGCTCACCGACAGGGGGCAAGACCGGGGAGCTGTTTTTT.

The table lists this clone with a few counts. The rearrangement joins TRBV28 to TRBJ2-1; D gene uncertain. V gave up 11 bases and J gave up 3 bases, with 17 bases separating them. The CDR3 is made up of 14 amino acids. Germline loops: CDR1 MDHEN, CDR2 SYDVKM. The CDR3 DNA reads TGTGCCTCCTGCGCGCCTTCGTTCTACAATGAGCAGTTCTTC. Its translation: CASCAPSFYNEQFF. The variable domain in full, with the rest retrieved from reference TRBV28 and TRBJ2-1, is DVKVTQSSRYLVKRTGEKVFLECVQDMDHENMFWYRQDPGLGLRLIYFSYDVKMKEKGDIPEGYSVSREKKERFSLILESASTNQTSMYLCASCAPSFYNEQFFGPGTRLTVL.